The 15 T cell receptor beta chains reported below all come from one sample, sequenced in a study of blood T cell repertoires in COVID-19. Profiled with immunoSEQ multiplex PCR; TCRdb holds only in-frame clones, not every one. The sample carries 150,000 to 200,000 clones, about 80% recorded once. Specimen: peripheral blood. These TCRs come from an elderly woman with acute or convalescent COVID-19.

The genes are TRBV24-1 and TRBJ2-1, with D possibly TRBD2 on 6 matching bases. Germline lookup yields CDR1 KGHDR and CDR2 SFDVKD. The CDR3 spans 16 residues. V was trimmed by 3 bases and J by 4 bases, leaving 15 bases between them. CDR3 sequence reads: CATSDASGRSYNEQFF. CDR3 coding DNA: TGTGCCACCAGTGATGCGAGCGGGCGGTCATACAATGAGCAGTTCTTC.

There are a few counts of this clone. This sequence joins TRBV6-1 and TRBJ1-1; the D gene is possibly TRBD1 (5 bases). CDR1 is MNHNS and CDR2 is SASEGT in the germline V gene. Trimming removed 3 bases from V and 8 bases from J, with 7 bases in between. This CDR3 contains 11 residues. CDR3 sequence: CASSDRGEAFF. DNA for the CDR3: TGTGCCAGCAGTGATAGGGGCGAAGCTTTCTTT.

The chain combines TRBV5-8 with TRBJ2-7; a possible D gene is TRBD2 (5 bases). Germline V gene lookup returns CDR1 SGHTS and CDR2 YDEGEE. The CDR3 covers 13 residues. Trimming stripped 4 bases from V and 9 bases from J, with 17 bases between. The CDR3: CASSPRTLSWQYF. In DNA form, the CDR3 reads TGTGCCAGCAGCCCCCGGACTCTCTCGTGGCAGTACTTC.

V is TRBV27 and J is TRBJ2-7; 10 positions agree with TRBD1. Germline CDR1 reads MNHEY; CDR2 reads SMNVEV (reference sequence). This CDR3 contains 15 residues. Losses at the gene ends were 3 bases for V and 6 bases for J; bases not matched to a gene: 8. The CDR3 reads CASSFLDRGFGEQYF. CDR3 coding DNA: TGTGCCAGCAGTTTCTTGGACAGGGGGTTTGGCGAGCAGTACTTC.

V is TRBV7-6 and J is TRBJ1-1; D remains ambiguous. The CDR3 sequence is 17 residues long. Germline CDR1 reads SGHVS; CDR2 reads FNYEAQ. V lost 1 base and J 1 base, leaving 16 bases between the germline ends. CDR3 residues: CASSLGVKRRANTEAFF. The DNA of the CDR3 is TGTGCCAGCAGCTTAGGGGTGAAAAGGAGGGCGAACACTGAAGCTTTCTTT.

The chain couples TRBV7-8 to TRBJ2-5; 7 positions agree with TRBD2. The V gene's germline CDR1 is SGHVS and CDR2 FQNEAQ. V shed 3 bases and J 3 bases; nucleotides not matched to a gene: 4. CDR3 length: 14 residues. CDR3 amino acids: CASSLWREKETQYF. The CDR3 DNA follows: TGTGCCAGCAGCTTGTGGCGGGAGAAAGAGACCCAGTACTTC.

The chain links TRBV5-4 to TRBJ2-7; 14 positions agree with TRBD2. CDR1 and CDR2 (germline): SGHNT, YYREEE (reference sequence). Germline trimming cut 4 bases from V and 4 bases from J; bases unmatched to any gene: 7. The CDR3 runs 16 residues. CDR3 DNA sequence: TGTGCCAGCAGCCTCCCCCGACTAGCGGGAGGGTACGAGCAGTACTTC. This gives the protein CASSLPRLAGGYEQYF.

This chain links TRBV5-1 with TRBJ1-1; D uncertain. CDR3 size: 14 residues. The germline V gene encodes CDR1 SGHRS and CDR2 YFSETQ. The V gene lost 0 bases and the J gene lost 1 base, with 7 bases spanning the gap. CDR3 sequence: CASSLGLTNTEAFF. The DNA for the CDR3 is TGCGCCAGCAGCTTGGGACTTACGAACACTGAAGCTTTCTTT.

The chain is built from TRBV5-6 and TRBJ2-3; tentatively, D is TRBD2 (5 bases). The CDR3 is made up of 16 amino acids. Between the trimmed V and J ends, which lost 1 base and 6 bases, there was a span of 18 bases. Per germline, CDR1 SGHDT and CDR2 YYEEEE. The CDR3 sequence: CASSLRGSGYIDTQYF. CDR3 DNA sequence: TGTGCCAGCAGCTTGCGGGGATCGGGATATATCGATACGCAGTATTTT.

The chain joins TRBV5-1 to TRBJ2-5; tentative D call: TRBD2 (7 bases). V lost 0 bases to trimming and J lost 5 bases, with 26 bases between them. This CDR3 has 19 amino acids. CDR1 is SGHRS and CDR2 is YFSETQ in the germline V gene. CDR3 bases: TGCGCCAGCAGCTTGGGTGGATCTGAAGGGGGGAGGGCCCGGGAGACCCAGTACTTC. This encodes CASSLGGSEGGRARETQYF.

V usage is TRBV10-1 and J usage is TRBJ2-1; TRBD2 matches at 14 bases. V shed 8 bases, J shed 1 base, and the junction held 10 bases outside the gene matches. Germline V gene data show CDR1 as WNHNN and CDR2 as SYGVQD (reference sequence). The CDR3 is 18 residues long. The DNA of the CDR3 is TGCGCCAGCGGAAAGGGACTAGCGGGAGTCGATTCCTACAATGAGCAGTTCTTC. This sequence encodes CASGKGLAGVDSYNEQFF.

This chain links TRBV27 with TRBJ1-5; D not resolved. The CDR3 runs to 14 residues. V was shortened by 1 base and J by 7 bases, with 11 bases between the two germline ends. From germline, CDR1 is MNHEY and CDR2 SMNVEV (reference sequence). CDR3 protein: CASSLWGGGQPQHF. The CDR3 bases are TGTGCCAGCAGTTTATGGGGAGGAGGGCAGCCCCAGCATTTT.

The gene calls are TRBV21-1 and TRBJ1-1; the D call in the table, TRBD1, was not verified against the DNA. TRBV21-1 is given as a pseudogene. The CDR3 sequence is 16 residues long. The CDR3 here is CASSKKGGQRNTEAFF. CDR3 DNA sequence: TGTGCCAGCAGCAAAAAGGGGGGACAGCGGAACACTGAAGCTTTCTTT.

The chain is built from TRBV11-2 and TRBJ2-4; D perhaps matches TRBD1 (5 bases). Trimming shortened V by 3 bases and J by 10 bases, and 10 bases separated the two germline ends. From germline, CDR1 is SGHAT and CDR2 FQNNGV. The CDR3 totals 12 residues. CDR3: CASSLTELIQYF. The CDR3 DNA reads TGTGCCAGCAGCTTGACAGAATTGATTCAGTACTTC.

This rearrangement joins TRBV6-5 to TRBJ2-1; TRBD1 matches 9 bases. V dropped 2 bases and J dropped 4; count of bases not matched to a gene: 6. CDR3 size: 16 residues. CDR1 is MNHEY, CDR2 SVGAGI, per germline. Written as DNA, the CDR3 is TGTGCCAGCAGTTACGGGGGACAGGGCTTATACAATGAGCAGTTCTTC. It translates to CASSYGGQGLYNEQFF.